The 27 T cell receptor beta chains below come from one sample, sequenced in a study of T cell responses to AZD1222 COVID-19 vaccine. Libraries were prepared by immunoSEQ multiplex PCR; TCRdb keeps only in-frame clonotypes and omits some of them. The sample lists over 65,000 clones, 70% to 85% occurring once. The source material was peripheral blood, sampled on day 0 of AZD1222 vaccination. Receptors were obtained from an adult in good health.

This clone showed up just once. The chain has TRBV5-4 and TRBJ2-1; 9 bases are a match to TRBD2. This CDR3 is 15 amino acids long. Trimming took 3 bases from V and 0 from J; bases not matched to a gene: 1. The germline CDR1 and CDR2 sequences are SGHNT and YYREEE (reference sequence). The CDR3 loop reads CASSSTSGSYNEQFF. The CDR3 DNA is TGTGCCAGCAGCTCGACTAGCGGCTCCTACAATGAGCAGTTCTTC.

The CDR3 bases are TGTGCCTGGAGTGTAACCCGATGGAGGGCTGGCTACACCTTC. Translation gives CAWSVTRWRAGYTF. This chain connects TRBV30 to TRBJ1-2; D remains unclear. The CDR3 has 14 amino acids. The V end was cut by 0 bases, the J end by 7 bases, with 15 bases between. Germline V CDR1 and CDR2: GTSNPN, SVGIG (reference sequence).

This rearrangement joins TRBV6-2 or TRBV6-3 to TRBJ2-7; D unclear. Trimming left V 4 bases short and J 3 bases short, with 10 bases between. Germline lookup yields CDR1 MNHEY and CDR2 SVGEGT. The CDR3 runs to 13 residues. Written as DNA, the CDR3 is TGTGCCAGCAGTTGGCGGTTACTCTACGAGCAGTACTTC. Its translation is CASSWRLLYEQYF.

This chain joins TRBV7-8 and TRBJ2-5, with D possibly TRBD1 on 6 matching bases. V gave up 5 bases and J gave up 1 base, with 8 bases separating them. CDR1 is SGHVS, CDR2 FQNEAQ, per germline. The CDR3 totals 13 residues. CDR3 sequence reads: CASSRQVQETQYF. CDR3 in DNA: TGTGCCAGCAGCCGACAGGTCCAAGAGACCCAGTACTTC.

The chain joins TRBV9 to TRBJ2-3; 8 bases align to TRBD2. Germline assignment: CDR1 SGDLS and CDR2 YYNGEE. This CDR3 is 17 amino acids long. With 3 bases clipped from V and 2 bases from J, the junction kept 11 bases outside the gene matches. CDR3 in amino acids: CASSARRSGAFTDTQYF. The CDR3, as DNA: TGTGCCAGCAGCGCAAGACGTAGCGGGGCTTTCACAGATACGCAGTATTTT.

Only one count was recorded for this clone. The chain carries TRBV7-2 and TRBJ2-7; D is unresolved. The CDR3 is made up of 14 amino acids. Trimming took 2 bases from V and 7 from J, leaving 15 bases between them. The V gene's germline CDR1 is SGHTA and CDR2 FQGNSA. This chain's CDR3 is CASSLTRLLKEQYF. The CDR3 bases are TGTGCCAGCAGCTTAACCAGGCTCCTCAAAGAGCAGTACTTC.

A few counts support this clone. The CDR3 bases are TGTGCCGCCTCGGACAGCCGTAATTCACCCCTCCACTTT. It specifies CAASDSRNSPLHF. This chain joins TRBV28 and TRBJ1-6; a weak D match, TRBD1 (6 bases). Trimming cost V 11 bases and J 6 bases, with 14 bases left between them. Germline CDR1 is MDHEN and CDR2 is SYDVKM. There are 13 residues in the CDR3.

To note about this clone: Other DNA sequences in the same sample also yield this CDR3. The V and J genes are TRBV3-1 (or the pseudogene TRBV3-2) and TRBJ1-5; D not resolved. V gave up 1 base and J gave up 6 bases, with 4 bases separating them. CDR1 and CDR2 (germline): LGHDT, YNNKEL (reference sequence). The CDR3 length is 12 residues. CDR3 amino acids: CASSQGGQPQHF. The DNA of the CDR3 is TGTGCCAGCAGCCAAGGGGGTCAGCCCCAGCATTTT.

V and J are TRBV7-9 and TRBJ2-2, with D unclear. Trimming took 2 bases from V and 2 from J, leaving 9 bases between them. The CDR3 totals 15 residues. Germline V gene data show CDR1 as SEHNR and CDR2 as FQNEAQ (reference sequence). The CDR3 region has the DNA TGTGCCAGCAGCTTATTGGCTGATAACACCGGGGAGCTGTTTTTT. It codes for CASSLLADNTGELFF.

This chain uses TRBV15 with TRBJ1-4; no firm D call. Germline values: CDR1 LNHNV, CDR2 YYDKDF (reference sequence). This CDR3 has 13 residues. The germline V and J ends were trimmed by 5 bases and 4 bases, with 8 bases remaining between them. The CDR3 DNA reads as TGTGCCACCAGCGTGCTGGATAATGAAAAACTGTTTTTT. It encodes CATSVLDNEKLFF.

The chain recombines TRBV5-5 with TRBJ2-1, with TRBD2 identical over 11 bases. The junction had 13 bases not matched to a gene; V was cut back by 4 bases and J by 10 bases. The germline CDR1 and CDR2 sequences are SGHKS and YYEKEE (reference sequence). The CDR3 length is 16 residues. CDR3 residues: CASSPQGSGRDPEQFF. The CDR3, as DNA: TGTGCCAGCAGCCCCCAGGGTAGCGGGAGGGACCCAGAGCAGTTCTTC.

This chain connects TRBV5-4 to TRBJ2-1, with D perhaps TRBD1 (6 bases). V was clipped by 3 bases and J by 4 bases, with 14 bases between them. This CDR3 is built from 15 residues. Germline V gene lookup returns CDR1 SGHNT and CDR2 YYREEE (reference sequence). CDR3 protein: CASSSQGLVYNEQFF. CDR3 DNA: TGTGCCAGCAGCTCGCAGGGGTTGGTATACAATGAGCAGTTCTTC.

The chain carries TRBV20-1 and TRBJ1-2; D not certain. The CDR3 totals 11 residues. Trimming took 5 bases from V and 4 from J, leaving 8 bases between them. CDR1 and CDR2 (germline): DFQATT, SNEGSKA (reference sequence). CDR3 bases: TGCAGTGCTTACGGAGGCTATGGCTACACCTTC. Amino acids: CSAYGGYGYTF.

The chain employs TRBV5-1 and TRBJ2-1; D remains ambiguous. The CDR3 is 14 amino acids. Germline-derived CDR1 and CDR2 are SGHRS and YFSETQ. V lost 0 bases, J lost 6 bases, and 10 bases lay in between. DNA for the CDR3: TGCGCCAGCAGCTTGGCTACGGAGTTCAATGAGCAGTTCTTC. It yields the protein CASSLATEFNEQFF.

The CDR3 DNA follows: TGTGCCAGCAGTTTCGCCGGGTCCGCCAGAGTGGAGACCCAGTACTTC. It specifies CASSFAGSARVETQYF. This chain links TRBV6-5 with TRBJ2-5; D gene ambiguous. The CDR3 loop spans 16 amino acids. CDR1 is MNHEY, CDR2 SVGAGI, per germline. The V end was cut by 4 bases, the J end by 5 bases, with 20 bases between.

V gene TRBV6-5 combines with J gene TRBJ1-4, with a tentative D call TRBD1 (5 bases). With 0 bases removed from V and 8 bases from J, the gap between germline ends came to 16 bases. This CDR3 has 16 amino acids. CDR1 is MNHEY, CDR2 SVGAGI, per germline. In nucleotides, the CDR3 is TGTGCCAGCAGTTACTCTCGGGGCAGGGCCTACGAAAAACTGTTTTTT. It is translated as CASSYSRGRAYEKLFF.

The rearrangement links TRBV3-1 (or the pseudogene TRBV3-2) to TRBJ1-1, with D hard to call. V lost 4 bases, J lost 1 base, and 10 bases lay in between. The CDR3 totals 14 residues. Germline CDR1 reads LGHDT; CDR2 reads YNNKEL (reference sequence). The CDR3 DNA reads as TGTGCCAGCAGCCCCTTGGCGGAGAACACTGAAGCTTTCTTT. This codes for CASSPLAENTEAFF.

This clone appeared once. The chain recombines TRBV21-1 with TRBJ2-3. TRBV21-1 is a pseudogene. The CDR3 runs to 14 residues. The CDR3 loop reads CASSRNWLVFTQYF. The DNA of the CDR3 is TGTGCCAGCAGCAGGAATTGGTTGGTTTTTACGCAGTATTTT.

This clone was observed a handful of times. The V and J genes are TRBV19 and TRBJ1-1, with TRBD1 matching over 10 bases. Per the germline V gene, CDR1 is LNHDA and CDR2 is SQIVND (reference sequence). The V gene end was trimmed by 3 bases and the J gene end by 3 bases; junction bases not matched to a gene: 7. CDR3 length equals 16 residues. Here the CDR3 DNA reads TGTGCCAGTAGTATTCCGACAGGGGGCAGGGACACTGAAGCTTTCTTT. This codes for CASSIPTGGRDTEAFF. Combining the CDR3 with reference TRBV19 and TRBJ1-1 gives the whole variable domain DGGITQSPKYLFRKEGQNVTLSCEQNLNHDAMYWYRQDPGQGLRLIYYSQIVNDFQKGDIAEGYSVSREKKESFPLTVTSAQKNPTAFYLCASSIPTGGRDTEAFFGQGTRLTVV.

This rearrangement joins TRBV5-5 to TRBJ2-1; possible D gene TRBD2, 5 bases. CDR3 length equals 13 residues. V was trimmed by 1 base and J by 9 bases, leaving 11 bases between them. Per the germline V gene, CDR1 is SGHKS and CDR2 is YYEKEE (reference sequence). As DNA, the CDR3 is TGTGCCAGCAGCTTGAGGGAGACGGGTGAGCAGTTCTTC. Translated: CASSLRETGEQFF.

This chain's CDR3 is CASSSGLAGARDTQYF. CDR3 nucleotide sequence: TGTGCCAGCAGCTCGGGACTAGCGGGAGCAAGGGATACGCAGTATTTT. J is TRBJ2-3 and V is TRBV7-9; 14 nucleotides agree with TRBD2. J gave up 6 bases and V 4 bases, and 6 bases lay outside the gene matches. The CDR3 runs 16 residues. Germline-derived CDR1 and CDR2 are SEHNR and FQNEAQ (reference sequence).

V gene TRBV19 combines with J gene TRBJ2-7; 7 bases fit TRBD1. The CDR3 is 17 amino acids. Germline CDR1 is LNHDA and CDR2 is SQIVND (reference sequence). Trimming at V came to 0 bases and at J to 7 bases, leaving 15 bases not matched to a gene. This CDR3 reads CASSIEGRQGRWGEQYF. The CDR3 DNA follows: TGTGCCAGTAGTATAGAGGGGCGACAGGGCAGATGGGGGGAGCAGTACTTC.

The V and J genes are TRBV30 and TRBJ1-2; 8 bases are shared with TRBD1. Germline V gene lookup returns CDR1 GTSNPN and CDR2 SVGIG (reference sequence). J lost 5 bases, V lost 6 bases, and 17 bases had no gene match. This CDR3 has 16 residues. The CDR3 DNA is TGTGCCTGCTCTGGACAGGGAAAGATCCGAAAGTATGGCTACACCTTC. Protein sequence: CACSGQGKIRKYGYTF.

The chain links TRBV3-1 (or the pseudogene TRBV3-2) to TRBJ2-3; a weak D match, TRBD2 (6 bases). This CDR3 contains 16 residues. Germline loops: CDR1 LGHDT, CDR2 YNNKEL (reference sequence). With 1 base removed from V and 0 bases from J, the gap between germline ends came to 11 bases. The CDR3 region is CASSQAYGLSTDTQYF. In DNA form, the CDR3 reads TGTGCCAGCAGCCAAGCTTACGGACTAAGCACAGATACGCAGTATTTT.

J is TRBJ2-7 and V is TRBV2; 8 nucleotides line up with TRBD1. This CDR3 comprises 13 residues. Germline-derived CDR1 and CDR2 are SNHLY and FYNNEI. J lost 4 bases, V lost 10 bases, and 9 bases had no gene match. This CDR3 reads CATLTGAGYEQYF. CDR3 bases: TGTGCCACCCTGACAGGGGCCGGTTACGAGCAGTACTTC.

The rearrangement uses TRBV30 and TRBJ2-7; possibly TRBD1 for D (6 bases). The CDR3 runs 14 residues. Germline V CDR1 and CDR2: GTSNPN, SVGIG (reference sequence). The V end was cut by 5 bases, the J end by 0 bases, with 14 bases between. The DNA of the CDR3 is TGTGCCTGGTCGGGACACTTGAGCTCCTACGAGCAGTACTTC. Translating it yields CAWSGHLSSYEQYF.

The rearrangement uses TRBV12-3 or TRBV12-4 and TRBJ2-2; D remains ambiguous. The CDR3 totals 13 residues. Between the trimmed V and J ends, which lost 4 bases and 0 bases, there was a span of 3 bases. DNA of the CDR3: TGTGCCAGCAGTTCCCCGAACACCGGGGAGCTGTTTTTT. Its protein product is CASSSPNTGELFF.